Listed below are T cell receptor beta chains from one sample, sequenced in a study of blood T cell repertoires in COVID-19. Sequencing used immunoSEQ multiplex PCR; TCRdb keeps in-frame clones, though not all of them. The repertoire holds about 69,000 clones, with over 70% as singletons. Sequencing was carried out using peripheral blood. The receptors derive from a man between 60 and 75 years old with acute or convalescent COVID-19. Each CDR3 is given with its conserved first and last residue. For some rows the clone size is stated as once, few or many, or as a class when expanded; others skip it.

v_gene	abundance	j_gene	CDR3aa
TRBV19	medium-sized	TRBJ1-5	CASSMGRDQPQHF
TRBV18	once	TRBJ2-7	CASSSRQGYEQYF
TRBV4-3	NA	TRBJ1-6	CASSQEFFRTGGFISLHF
TRBV10-2	NA	TRBJ2-2	CASSERTAYTGELFF
TRBV2	NA	TRBJ1-2	CASSDEGNYGYTF
TRBV7-6	NA	TRBJ2-7	CASSRTLQGRMDEQYF
TRBV6-4	NA	TRBJ1-2	CASSEPTGGECYGYTF
TRBV9	few	TRBJ1-3	CASSVVGTGTGNTIYF
TRBV29-1	NA	TRBJ1-2	CSVEGGAAGDTF
TRBV4-3	NA	TRBJ1-1	CASSQQQGSTEAFF
TRBV7-6	NA	TRBJ2-6	CASSSPPSGANVLTF
TRBV27	NA	TRBJ2-1	CASSFRSIREHEQFF
TRBV4-3	NA	TRBJ2-7	CASSQGIHRGYEQYF
TRBV7-8	NA	TRBJ1-5	CASSLVSRTAQPQHF
TRBV29-1	NA	TRBJ2-6	CSVFSGANVLTF
TRBV18	NA	TRBJ1-5	CASSQATGAGNQPQHF
TRBV5-6	NA	TRBJ1-2	CASSSGRYGYTF
TRBV5-5	NA	TRBJ1-1	CASSRVGGFGTEAFF
TRBV4-1	NA	TRBJ2-4	CASSQELGQGVRNIQYF
TRBV7-8	NA	TRBJ1-5	CASRPTGQGSNQPQHF
TRBV6-4	few	TRBJ1-2	CASSAGGQGYGYTF